These 29 T cell receptor beta chains were all obtained from the same sample, sequenced in a study of T cells after yellow fever vaccination. MiXCR, applied by TCRdb to the 5' RACE reads, yields one record per CDR3 protein. The data show tens of thousands of distinct CDR3 sequences, roughly 7.4% seen once. This specimen was CD8+ T cells sorted from PBMCs, taken 15 days after the yellow fever booster vaccination. The receptors here all came from a man aged 25 to 40 who received the YFV17D yellow fever vaccine.

This clonotype was seen at least ten times. The chain's CDR3 is CASSENTEAFF. CDR3 coding DNA: TGTGCCAGCAGTGAGAACACTGAAGCTTTCTTT. The chain joins TRBV6-5 to TRBJ1-1; D uncertain. Trimming took off 5 bases at V and 1 base at J, with 2 bases between the two ends. Germline values: CDR1 MNHEY, CDR2 SVGAGI. CDR3 length: 11 residues.

This clonotype has a count of ten or more. The gene calls are TRBV24-1 and TRBJ1-2, with 9 positions matching TRBD1. The germline CDR1 and CDR2 sequences are KGHDR and SFDVKD. CDR3 length equals 16 residues. Unmatched junction bases numbered 6, after V lost 2 bases and J lost 3 bases. CDR3 loop: CATSDSGQGLYYGYTF. The CDR3 bases are TGTGCCACCAGTGATTCGGGACAGGGCTTGTACTATGGCTACACCTTC.

This clonotype has at least ten counts. The chain is built from TRBV5-4 and TRBJ2-7; tentatively, D is TRBD1 (6 bases). The CDR3 loop spans 14 amino acids. Trimming cost V 1 base and J 2 bases, with 10 bases left between them. Germline-derived CDR1 and CDR2 are SGHNT and YYREEE (reference sequence). The CDR3 spells CASSLLQGPYEQYF. CDR3 in DNA: TGTGCCAGCAGCTTGTTACAGGGACCCTACGAGCAGTACTTC.

There are many counts of this clonotype. This chain links TRBV6-5 with TRBJ2-7; a weak D match, TRBD2 (6 bases). Germline V gene sequence: CDR1 MNHEY, CDR2 SVGAGI. The V end lost 7 bases, the J end lost 3 bases, and 13 bases lay between the germline ends. This CDR3 contains 13 residues. CDR3 DNA sequence: TGTGCCAGCACCTACGGGAGAGGCTACGAGCAGTACTTC. Protein: CASTYGRGYEQYF.

The chain carries TRBV11-2 and TRBJ2-3; TRBD2 agrees at 7 bases. The V segment lost 1 base and the J segment 4 bases; nucleotides outside the gene matches: 5. Germline assignment: CDR1 SGHAT and CDR2 FQNNGV. CDR3 length: 15 amino acids. The CDR3: CASSLGGSEADTQYF. CDR3 in DNA: TGTGCCAGCAGCTTAGGCGGGAGTGAGGCAGATACGCAGTATTTT.

This clonotype was seen more than once but under ten times. V gene TRBV12-3 or TRBV12-4 combines with J gene TRBJ2-5; the D call may be TRBD1 or TRBD2 (6 bases each). V was clipped by 6 bases and J by 6 bases, with 17 bases between them. This CDR3 is 14 amino acids long. The CDR3 DNA reads TGTGCCAGCAGCTATCCACAGGGAGGAAAGACCCAGTACTTC. This gives the protein CASSYPQGGKTQYF.

This clonotype is medium-sized (0.01 to 0.1%) within its sample. The chain joins TRBV7-8 to TRBJ2-7; the D gene is possibly TRBD2 (5 bases). V was cut by 2 bases and J by 4 bases, with 12 bases left in between. This CDR3 is built from 14 residues. Per germline, CDR1 SGHVS and CDR2 FQNEAQ. The CDR3 sequence: CASSLKGVGYEQYF. The DNA of the CDR3 is TGTGCCAGCAGCTTAAAGGGAGTGGGTTACGAGCAGTACTTC.

In the case of this clonotype: A much larger clone lies a single base off, so this may be a read error. The CDR3 is CASSYLGTSGRNEQFF. In DNA form, the CDR3 reads TGTGCCAGCAGTTACCTTGGGACTAGCGGACGCAATGAGCAGTTCTTC. The gene calls are TRBV6-5 and TRBJ2-1; 11 positions agree with TRBD2. V lost 2 bases to trimming and J lost 6 bases; unmatched junction nucleotides: 6. Germline V gives CDR1 MNHEY, CDR2 SVGAGI. The CDR3 runs 16 residues.

The sample holds many counts of this clonotype. The chain is built from TRBV29-1 and TRBJ1-1; perhaps TRBD1 as D (5 bases). Germline CDR1 SQVTM, CDR2 ANQGSEA. The CDR3 extends over 11 amino acids. Trimming shortened V by 3 bases and J by 11 bases, and 13 bases separated the two germline ends. CDR3 sequence: CSVDSGLYAFF. As DNA, the CDR3 is TGCAGCGTTGACTCAGGGCTATACGCTTTCTTT.

This clonotype was recorded many times. The V gene is TRBV6-1, the J gene TRBJ1-2; D ambiguous. V was cut by 3 bases and J by 6 bases, with 14 bases left in between. Germline V gives CDR1 MNHNS, CDR2 SASEGT. The CDR3 length is 14 residues. CDR3 region: CASSDAFNLDGYTF. For the CDR3, the DNA is TGTGCCAGCAGTGATGCGTTTAATCTGGATGGCTACACCTTC.

This clonotype was seen many times. The rearrangement uses TRBV6-2 or TRBV6-3 and TRBJ2-1, with D possibly matching TRBD2 (6 bases). Per the germline V gene, CDR1 is MNHEY and CDR2 is SVGEGT. CDR3 length: 13 residues. V was clipped by 6 bases and J by 4 bases, with 10 bases between them. The CDR3: CASRLAAYNEQFF. The CDR3 DNA is TGTGCCAGCAGACTAGCTGCTTACAATGAGCAGTTCTTC.

This clonotype has more than one count but fewer than ten. DNA of the CDR3: TGTGCCAGCAGTCGGGGGGAGACCGGGGAGCTGTTTTTT. Amino acids: CASSRGETGELFF. The chain joins TRBV5-4 to TRBJ2-2, with 7 bases matching TRBD2. Germline assignment: CDR1 SGHNT and CDR2 YYREEE (reference sequence). Germline trimming cut 5 bases from V and 5 bases from J; bases unmatched to any gene: 3. This CDR3 region has 13 residues.

About this clonotype: Since a much larger clone is just one base distant, this may be a read error. The chain combines TRBV19 with TRBJ1-1; D is ambiguous. The ends were cut back, 8 bases at V and 0 bases at J, with 10 bases in the middle. Germline values: CDR1 LNHDA, CDR2 SQIVND (reference sequence). The CDR3 is 13 residues long. The CDR3 DNA reads as TGTGCCAGTCGTCCGGTATTGAACACTGAAGCTTTCTTT. This sequence encodes CASRPVLNTEAFF.

This clonotype was picked up many times. The rearrangement joins TRBV20-1 to TRBJ2-2; 9 nucleotides match TRBD1. Germline loops: CDR1 DFQATT, CDR2 SNEGSKA (reference sequence). With 3 bases clipped from V and 6 bases from J, the junction kept 8 bases outside the gene matches. This CDR3 comprises 15 residues. The CDR3 spells CSASAGDRVSGELFF. The CDR3 DNA sequence: TGCAGTGCTAGTGCCGGGGACAGGGTTTCCGGGGAGCTGTTTTTT.

This clonotype came up many times. This chain connects TRBV5-5 to TRBJ2-3, with no clear D. The CDR3 sequence is 15 residues long. Trimming stripped 4 bases from V and 4 bases from J, with 16 bases between. CDR1 is SGHKS, CDR2 YYEKEE, per germline (reference sequence). CDR3: CASSTRSSEADTQYF. The CDR3 DNA follows: TGTGCCAGCAGCACAAGAAGCAGTGAGGCAGATACGCAGTATTTT.

This clonotype has at least ten counts. The chain couples TRBV15 to TRBJ2-3, with a possible D match to TRBD2 (5 bases). The CDR3 totals 11 residues. Germline values: CDR1 LNHNV, CDR2 YYDKDF (reference sequence). V lost 5 bases and J lost 8, with 8 bases in between. CDR3 DNA sequence: TGTGCCACCAGCGAGACTACTACGCAGTATTTT. Encoded protein: CATSETTTQYF.

The table lists this clonotype with many counts. V is TRBV4-3 and J is TRBJ2-1, with 7 bases identical to TRBD2. The CDR3 extends over 17 amino acids. Germline V gene data show CDR1 as LGHNA and CDR2 as YSLEER. With V trimmed by 0 bases and J by 4 bases, 9 bases remained unmatched. The CDR3 is CASSQEGPAGSYNEQFF. CDR3 coding DNA: TGCGCCAGCAGCCAAGAAGGGCCAGCGGGAAGTTACAATGAGCAGTTCTTC.

The DNA of the CDR3 is TGCAGTGCGGAGCCACGGGGGGCGCACGGCAATGAGCAGTTCTTC. Amino acid sequence: CSAEPRGAHGNEQFF. The V call is TRBV20-1, the J call TRBJ2-1; weak D call: TRBD2 (7 bases). CDR3 size: 15 residues. V was pared by 6 bases and J by 6 bases, with 21 bases between. CDR1 is DFQATT, CDR2 SNEGSKA, per germline (reference sequence).

This clonotype was observed many times. V usage is TRBV5-6 and J usage is TRBJ2-2, with 7 bases fitting TRBD2. The germline V gene has CDR1 SGHDT and CDR2 YYEEEE. V lost 5 bases to trimming and J lost 7 bases; unmatched junction nucleotides: 2. The CDR3 contains 12 residues. CDR3 residues: CASSSGGGELFF. The DNA for the CDR3 is TGTGCCAGCAGTTCGGGGGGCGGGGAGCTGTTTTTT.

This clonotype has a handful of counts. The chain employs TRBV5-1 and TRBJ1-1; D not certain. Trimming cost V 4 bases and J 0 bases, with 7 bases left between them. This CDR3 comprises 13 residues. Germline V CDR1 and CDR2: SGHRS, YFSETQ. Written as DNA, the CDR3 is TGCGCCAGCAGCCTGGAGATGAACACTGAAGCTTTCTTT. Protein product: CASSLEMNTEAFF.

This clonotype was found many times. The V and J genes are TRBV4-2 and TRBJ2-5; 8 nucleotides agree with TRBD1. Trimming removed 7 bases from V and 1 base from J; junction bases left unmatched: 8. The CDR3 length is 15 residues. From germline, CDR1 is LGHNA and CDR2 YNFKEQ. The CDR3 loop is CASTPSQGVQETQYF. In DNA, the CDR3 is TGTGCCAGCACCCCCTCACAGGGGGTCCAAGAGACCCAGTACTTC.

This clonotype was recorded at least ten times. This chain joins TRBV14 and TRBJ2-7, with 7 bases fitting TRBD2. Per germline, CDR1 SGHDN and CDR2 FVKESK. This CDR3 comprises 15 residues. V was clipped by 1 base and J by 2 bases; unmatched bases: 5. This CDR3 reads CASSQGGGRAYEQYF. The CDR3 nucleotides read TGTGCCAGCAGCCAAGGGGGAGGGCGCGCCTACGAGCAGTACTTC. The full variable domain, in which reference TRBV14 and TRBJ2-7 provide the parts outside the CDR3, is EAGVTQFPSHSVIEKGQTVTLRCDPISGHDNLYWYRRVMGKEIKFLLHFVKESKQDESGMPNNRFLAERTGGTYSTLKVQPAELEDSGVYFCASSQGGGRAYEQYFGPGTRLTVT.

At least ten counts were recorded for this clonotype. V gene TRBV12-3 or TRBV12-4 combines with J gene TRBJ1-3, with no clear D. The ends were cut back, 5 bases at V and 0 bases at J, with 11 bases in the middle. The CDR3 is 15 residues long. CDR3 in amino acids: CASSDAGSSGNTIYF. The CDR3 DNA is TGTGCCAGCAGTGACGCGGGGAGCTCTGGAAACACCATATATTTT.

This clonotype was found many times. V and J are TRBV6-1 and TRBJ2-1, with 7 bases lining up with TRBD1. Per germline, CDR1 MNHNS and CDR2 SASEGT. The CDR3 is 15 residues long. The ends lost 6 bases at V and 6 bases at J; junction bases unmatched: 11. CDR3 sequence: CASSTPGQRVNEQFF. In DNA, the CDR3 is TGTGCCAGCAGCACCCCGGGACAGAGGGTCAATGAGCAGTTCTTC.

In its sample, this clonotype was seen many times. V gene TRBV19 combines with J gene TRBJ2-1, with 9 bases matching TRBD2. CDR1 LNHDA and CDR2 SQIVND come from the germline V gene (reference sequence). The trim removed 10 bases at V and 3 bases at J, leaving 7 bases unmatched. The CDR3 totals 14 residues. This CDR3 reads CATAREGLYNEQFF. DNA for the CDR3: TGTGCCACCGCGCGGGAGGGCCTCTACAATGAGCAGTTCTTC.

This clonotype was detected a few times. The V and J genes are TRBV4-1 and TRBJ2-7; D not resolved. Germline V gene sequence: CDR1 MGHRA, CDR2 YSYEKL. This CDR3 is 13 amino acids long. The V end lost 3 bases, the J end lost 2 bases, and 8 bases lay between the germline ends. The CDR3 coding sequence is TGCGCCAGCAGCCACCAACTCACCTACGAGCAGTACTTC. Translating it yields CASSHQLTYEQYF.

This clonotype has at least ten counts. V is TRBV7-8 and J is TRBJ2-1; TRBD2 matches 10 bases. The germline V gene encodes CDR1 SGHVS and CDR2 FQNEAQ. V trimming: 5 bases; J trimming: 7 bases; junction bases outside the gene matches: 11. The CDR3 length is 16 residues. CDR3 sequence (DNA): TGTGCCAGCAGCCCAACCCTAGCGGGAGTGAGAAATGAGCAGTTCTTC. Its translation: CASSPTLAGVRNEQFF.

In this sample, this clonotype turned up many times. V gene TRBV28 combines with J gene TRBJ2-7; D gene ambiguous. The CDR3 has 18 amino acids. Trimming stripped 7 bases from V and 1 base from J, with 26 bases between. The germline CDR1 and CDR2 sequences are MDHEN and SYDVKM. The CDR3 reads CASISNFYSRDASYEQYF. The CDR3 nucleotides are TGTGCCAGCATCTCCAATTTCTACAGCCGCGACGCTTCCTACGAGCAGTACTTC.

A few counts support this clonotype. The rearrangement joins TRBV28 to TRBJ2-7, with TRBD1 matching 8 bases. Germline V gene data show CDR1 as MDHEN and CDR2 as SYDVKM. The trim removed 5 bases at V and 3 bases at J, leaving 9 bases unmatched. The CDR3 is 15 residues long. The CDR3 loop is CASSPTGTGCYEQYF. CDR3 DNA: TGTGCCAGCAGTCCCACCGGGACAGGCTGCTACGAGCAGTACTTC.